Sequencing of this TCR beta chain was carried out in a study of blood T cell repertoires in COVID-19. Study information: The study drew acute and convalescent COVID-19 samples from the United States, Italy and Spain. The cDNA or gDNA used as material had been derived from T cells, B-cell-depleted T cells, or PBMCs.

The length of the CDR3 is 13 residues. Germline V gives CDR1 MDHEN, CDR2 SYDVKM. V lost 8 bases, J lost 8 bases, and 18 bases lay in between. In the source study's methods: Cell counts per sample came from amplifying reference gene primers. Sequencing was performed with immunoSEQ multiplex PCR; in TCRdb, only in-frame clones are kept and a portion is missing. That table is the source of V, J and clone size, and D and trimming were worked out from the DNA. The sample consists of 210,000 or so clones, 80% to 85% of them appearing once. This clone was found a few times. The material sequenced was peripheral blood. The chain joins TRBV28 to TRBJ1-1, with D possibly TRBD1 on 5 matching bases. This clonotype was sampled from a human donor in a cohort sampled during active COVID-19. The CDR3 sequence is CASSLDIRVEAFF. The CDR3 DNA sequence: TGTGCCAGCTCCTTGGACATCAGGGTAGAAGCTTTCTTT.